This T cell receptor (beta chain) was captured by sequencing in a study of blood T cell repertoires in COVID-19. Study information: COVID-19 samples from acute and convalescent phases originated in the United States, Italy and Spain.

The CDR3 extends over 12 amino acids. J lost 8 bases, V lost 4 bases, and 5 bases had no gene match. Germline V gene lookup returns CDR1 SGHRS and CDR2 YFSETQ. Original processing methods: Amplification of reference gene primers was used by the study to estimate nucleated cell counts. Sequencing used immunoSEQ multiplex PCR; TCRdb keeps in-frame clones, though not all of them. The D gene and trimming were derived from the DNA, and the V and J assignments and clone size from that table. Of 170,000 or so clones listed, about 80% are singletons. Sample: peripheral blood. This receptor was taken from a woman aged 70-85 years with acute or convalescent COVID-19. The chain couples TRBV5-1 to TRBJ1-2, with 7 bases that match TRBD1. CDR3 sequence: CASSHDREGYTF. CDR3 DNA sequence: TGCGCCAGCAGCCATGACAGGGAAGGCTACACCTTC.